The entry below describes one T cell receptor beta chain. Germline V CDR1 and CDR2: LGHNT, FRNRAP. Trimming took 4 bases from V and 0 from J; bases not matched to a gene: 6. This CDR3 spans 16 amino acids. The source of the sample is a study of cytomegalovirus exposure and HLA in healthy donors. PCR amplification relied on 60 Vbeta primers (plus 13 Jbeta primers). Method: immunoSEQ multiplex PCR; TCRdb's copy keeps in-frame clones and lacks some. The table lists around 150,000 clones, approximately 70% of them singletons. The receptor was derived from a woman aged 60 to 75 in good health and CMV-seronegative. The chain links TRBV12-5 to TRBJ2-3; 8 nucleotides agree with TRBD2. The specimen was PBMCs. In nucleotides, the CDR3 is TGTGCTAGTGGTTCGTCCCGGGGGGGGAGCACAGATACGCAGTATTTT. This sequence encodes CASGSSRGGSTDTQYF. Looking up the rest from reference TRBV12-5 and TRBJ2-3 gives the full variable domain: DARVTQTPRHKVTEMGQEVTMRCQPILGHNTVFWYRQTMMQGLELLAYFRNRAPLDDSGMPKDRFSAEMPDATLATLKIQPSEPRDSAVYFCASGSSRGGSTDTQYFGPGTRLTVL.